These 17 T cell receptor beta chains were all obtained from the same sample, sequenced in a study of blood T cell repertoires in COVID-19. The method was immunoSEQ multiplex PCR; TCRdb's version includes in-frame clones alone and lacks a portion of them. The table lists about 62,000 clones, around 86% of them singletons. Sequencing was done on a sample of peripheral blood. These receptors were obtained from a woman of 80 years or more with acute or convalescent COVID-19.

This clone has just a few counts. This sequence joins TRBV6-6 and TRBJ1-3, with D unresolved. V lost 4 bases, J lost 1 base, and 14 bases lay in between. Germline V gene data show CDR1 as MNHNY and CDR2 as SVGAGI (reference sequence). This CDR3 region has 16 residues. CDR3 nucleotides: TGTGCCAGCAGTTTAGGCAGGAGGAAGTCTGGAAACACCATATATTTT. It translates to CASSLGRRKSGNTIYF.

This chain links TRBV13 with TRBJ1-1; D might be TRBD1 (5 bases). The CDR3 is 13 amino acids. Germline CDR1 and CDR2: PRHDT and FYEKMQ (reference sequence). V was trimmed by 4 bases and J by 11 bases, leaving 17 bases between them. Here the CDR3 reads CASSSIGQPGAFF. The CDR3 nucleotides are TGTGCCAGCAGCTCAATCGGCCAGCCAGGGGCTTTCTTT.

The V call is TRBV3-1 (or the pseudogene TRBV3-2), the J call TRBJ2-7; 9 positions agree with TRBD1. V dropped 6 bases and J dropped 6; count of bases not matched to a gene: 0. The CDR3 loop spans 11 amino acids. Germline loops: CDR1 LGHDT, CDR2 YNNKEL (reference sequence). The CDR3 DNA is TGTGCCAGCAGGACAGGGGGCGAGCAGTACTTC. Translating it yields CASRTGGEQYF.

V is TRBV12-3 or TRBV12-4 and J is TRBJ1-5, with TRBD1 as a possible D gene (6 bases). Trimming stripped 9 bases from V and 3 bases from J, with 12 bases between. This CDR3 has 13 residues. In nucleotides, the CDR3 is TGTGCCAGTACGGGACAATTCAATCAGCCCCAGCATTTT. It is translated as CASTGQFNQPQHF.

This clone was picked up one time. The chain combines TRBV6-5 with TRBJ1-6, with a possible D match to TRBD1 (5 bases). This CDR3 is built from 15 residues. Germline values: CDR1 MNHEY, CDR2 SVGAGI. V lost 5 bases and J lost 10, with 18 bases in between. DNA of the CDR3: TGTGCCAGCAGTATCTTCCCCAGGGAGGGCTCACCCCTCCACTTT. This gives the protein CASSIFPREGSPLHF.

This CDR3 is CAWSFTPLSGRGYTF. Written as DNA, the CDR3 is TGTGCCTGGAGTTTTACACCCCTTTCAGGGCGCGGCTACACCTTC. The V and J genes are TRBV30 and TRBJ1-2; D is perhaps TRBD1 (5 bases). The germline CDR1 and CDR2 sequences are GTSNPN and SVGIG (reference sequence). This CDR3 contains 15 residues. V was clipped by 2 bases and J by 8 bases, with 21 bases between them.

The J gene is TRBJ2-7, the V gene TRBV28; D might be TRBD2 (7 bases). This CDR3 has 14 amino acids. The V end lost 10 bases, the J end lost 0 bases, and 16 bases lay between the germline ends. Germline V CDR1 and CDR2: MDHEN, SYDVKM. CDR3 DNA sequence: TGTGCCAATTGGGGGGGGGCCCTCTCCTACGAGCAGTACTTC. Translating gives CANWGGALSYEQYF. Full variable domain (rest looked up from reference TRBV28 and TRBJ2-7): DVKVTQSSRYLVKRTGEKVFLECVQDMDHENMFWYRQDPGLGLRLIYFSYDVKMKEKGDIPEGYSVSREKKERFSLILESASTNQTSMYLCANWGGALSYEQYFGPGTRLTVT.

The V call is TRBV18, the J call TRBJ1-1; the D is unclear. Germline V gives CDR1 KGHSH, CDR2 LQKENI. V was shortened by 4 bases and J by 1 base, with 7 bases between the two germline ends. CDR3 length equals 13 residues. This chain's CDR3 is CASSRTQNTEAFF. The CDR3 coding sequence is TGTGCCAGCTCACGAACACAGAACACTGAAGCTTTCTTT.

The V call is TRBV6-6, the J call TRBJ1-2, with 8 bases fitting TRBD1. The length of the CDR3 is 14 residues. In germline, CDR1 is MNHNY, CDR2 SVGAGI (reference sequence). Losses at the gene ends were 2 bases for V and 3 bases for J; bases not matched to a gene: 2. The DNA for the CDR3 is TGTGCCAGCAGTTACACGGACAGGGACTATGGCTACACCTTC. Encoded protein: CASSYTDRDYGYTF.

V gene TRBV3-1 (or the pseudogene TRBV3-2) combines with J gene TRBJ1-2; D remains ambiguous. The CDR3 spans 12 residues. CDR1 and CDR2 (germline): LGHDT, YNNKEL (reference sequence). The V end lost 1 base, the J end lost 5 bases, and 5 bases lay between the germline ends. The CDR3 bases are TGTGCCAGCAGCCAAGTTACATATGGCTACACCTTC. Translation: CASSQVTYGYTF.

The chain joins TRBV4-1 to TRBJ1-1, with TRBD1 matching 7 bases. The CDR3 extends over 13 amino acids. V was pared by 3 bases and J by 11 bases, with 9 bases of the junction left unmatched. Germline V gene data show CDR1 as MGHRA and CDR2 as YSYEKL. CDR3: CASSQDRLTGAFF. CDR3 sequence (DNA): TGCGCCAGCAGCCAGGATCGCCTGACAGGGGCTTTCTTT.

The table lists this clone with a few counts. The CDR3 DNA follows: TGTGCTAGTGCCCGCCACGGGGGGGCTGAAGAGACCCAGTACTTC. Translated: CASARHGGAEETQYF. The genes are TRBV12-5 and TRBJ2-5; 8 nucleotides agree with TRBD2. The CDR3 extends over 15 amino acids. Germline V gene sequence: CDR1 LGHNT, CDR2 FRNRAP. V gave up 7 bases and J gave up 3 bases; unmatched junction bases: 10. Complete variable domain (other parts from reference TRBV12-5 and TRBJ2-5): DARVTQTPRHKVTEMGQEVTMRCQPILGHNTVFWYRQTMMQGLELLAYFRNRAPLDDSGMPKDRFSAEMPDATLATLKIQPSEPRDSAVYFCASARHGGAEETQYFGPGTRLLVL.

J is TRBJ2-1 and V is TRBV10-1, with a weak D call TRBD1 (7 bases). From germline, CDR1 is WNHNN and CDR2 SYGVQD (reference sequence). Trimming cost V 4 bases and J 2 bases, with 9 bases left between them. The CDR3 is made up of 14 amino acids. CDR3 region: CASSARGAYNEQFF. In nucleotides, the CDR3 is TGCGCCAGCAGTGCCAGGGGGGCCTACAATGAGCAGTTCTTC.

The V gene is TRBV3-1 (or the pseudogene TRBV3-2), the J gene TRBJ2-2; the match to TRBD1 covers 8 bases. V was pared by 4 bases and J by 3 bases, with 13 bases of the junction left unmatched. Germline CDR1 and CDR2: LGHDT and YNNKEL (reference sequence). The CDR3 is 18 residues long. The DNA for the CDR3 is TGTGCCAGCAGCCCTTCTCCCTCCGGGACAGGCTACACCGGGGAGCTGTTTTTT. Protein product: CASSPSPSGTGYTGELFF.

The chain couples TRBV7-9 to TRBJ1-2, with 12 bases that match TRBD1. This CDR3 region has 17 residues. V dropped 5 bases and J dropped 0; count of bases not matched to a gene: 7. Germline CDR1 reads SEHNR; CDR2 reads FQNEAQ (reference sequence). The CDR3, as DNA: TGTGCCAGCAGCCCCTCCGGGACAGGGGGCGCTAACTATGGCTACACCTTC. It is translated as CASSPSGTGGANYGYTF.

In DNA, the CDR3 is TGTGCCAGCAGCCTCCTTGACACTGAAGCTTTCTTT. Translated: CASSLLDTEAFF. The V and J genes are TRBV6-2 or TRBV6-3 and TRBJ1-1; D is undetermined. Germline CDR1 is MNHEY and CDR2 is SVGEGT. The V end lost 6 bases, the J end lost 3 bases, and 8 bases lay between the germline ends. The CDR3 contains 12 residues.

The chain combines TRBV19 with TRBJ2-3, with D possibly TRBD2 on 6 matching bases. The germline gives CDR1 LNHDA, CDR2 SQIVND (reference sequence). This CDR3 comprises 14 residues. This CDR3 is CAASPGLYTDTQYF. The CDR3 DNA is TGTGCAGCGAGCCCGGGACTCTACACAGATACGCAGTATTTT.